This T cell receptor (beta chain) derives from a study of shared clonotypes between healthy human individuals (dated by TCRdb to the early 2020s). With respect to the entire study: A couple of women and a few men aged 18 to 49 years were included in the cohort. Per donor, three plates each were used for CD4 naive and CD4 memory, two for CD8 naive, and one for CD8 memory. To estimate repertoire size and how much clonotype sharing occurs between individuals, the study deeply sequenced the blood TCR repertoires of roughly 5 healthy adults. To increase sequencing depth and limit assay-specific biases, different laboratories used diverse techniques to prepare libraries and sequence TCR repertoires. Between about 0.8 and 9 billion PBMCs per donor were obtained by leukapheresis.

Points on this clone: This receptor's antigen is unknown. Base qualities are not provided; no much larger clone lies one nucleotide away.

Overall study outcomes, separate from this receptor: Compared with non-shared clonotypes, clonotypes shared by all four sorted-subset donors had higher generation probabilities. Sampling was limited to blood, and TCR repertoires in tissue likely differ from TCR repertoires in blood. Rarefaction of sorted-subset datasets indicated incomplete sequencing despite the large sequencing depth. Across four donors, approximately 4.9% of naive CD4, roughly 3.4% of naive CD8, around 2.1% of memory CD4, and 0.4% of memory CD8 clonotypes were shared. Because the study included a small number of donors, the genetic and exposure-history diversity represented was limited. Larger estimated clonotype richness was generally found for naive subsets than for memory subsets. Based on pairwise subsampling, the degree of clonotype sharing among donors was expected to be affected by sequencing depth.

Donors were healthy HIV-negative adults with no recently reported acute infections or vaccinations. Only Caucasian adults living in Nashville, Tennessee, USA were represented among the donors. CD4+ T cells were enriched through magnetic negative selection, after which naive cells were positively selected on CD45RA and the remaining negative fraction served as the memory subset. Blood was obtained by leukapheresis, after which PBMCs were separated by Ficoll-Histopaque density gradient centrifugation and cryopreserved in liquid nitrogen vapor phase. Analytical flow cytometry was used to check the purity and quantity of each magnetically sorted T cell population. Genomic DNA was isolated from each sorted fraction and quantified by UV absorbance on a Nanodrop 2000c. The CDR3 spans 14 residues, from the cysteine through the phenylalanine. The kept DNA is CDR3 alone, 42 bases in frame from the first base. V has 6 bases trimmed and J has 1 base trimmed; junction bases matching no gene number 4. Based on the germline V gene, the CDR1 and CDR2 sequences are SGDLS and YYNGEE.

Using the deep immunoSEQ assay, multiplex PCR amplified TCR CDR3 regions from genomic DNA. For each cell subset, the extracted genomic DNA was distributed evenly across all wells of several immunoSEQ 96-well plates, and each plate served as one replicate. For sorted subsets, about 210 ng of genomic DNA, equivalent to 30,000 or so T cell genomes, went into each replicate PCR. Purified libraries were measured with a Qubit 3.0 fluorometer, size-checked on a Bioanalyzer 2100, and measured again with the KAPA Library Quantification kit. Every immunoSEQ 96-well plate was sequenced on a separate single-read 150-cycle Illumina NextSeq 550 flow cell. In the authors' own workflow: Because the immunoSEQ output included only junctional sequences and no quality scores, the filtering could not be the same as the filtering used for full-length reads. To assign V/J genes and CDR3, sequences were annotated using PyIR, a Python wrapper for IgBLAST v1.9, with IMGT germline references. Reads were removed for weak V/J assignments (E-value above 1e-6), missing CDR3, stop codons, out-of-frame junctions, or ambiguous translated residues. V3J clonotypes were defined as sequences sharing the same inferred V gene, J gene, and CDR3 amino acid sequence. To compute the percentage overlap between repertoires, the number of shared unique clonotypes was divided by the size of the smaller repertoire. Three approaches were used to assess repertoire richness: RTK rarefaction, the Chao1 estimator, and Recon v2.1 estimates of unobserved clonotypes. For all TCRbeta clonotypes obtained by the gDNA method from four donors, generation probabilities were computed with OLGA. TCRdb took over this immuneACCESS table, retaining in-frame rearrangements with V and J assigned. Such tables are incomplete; in checked studies, under half of the missing clones stem from an unresolved V gene, and the remainder is unexplained. V and J calls and clone size come straight from that table; D and trimming were deduced from the DNA. This sample is represented by 2.3 million or so clones; just over 90% of them were singletons. The top ten clonotypes cover 0.3% to 0.4% of the sample.

The sequence was collected from a man in his late teens or twenties in good health. Some clones in this sample may be carry-over from other donors' samples. The V and J genes are TRBV9 and TRBJ1-3, with TRBD1 matching 7 junction bases. Sequencing input: naive CD4+ T cells from PBMCs. In the paper's terms, the cell subset or site label means: CD45RA+ positively selected. The bases are TGTGCCAGCAACCGACAGGGTTCTGGAAACACCATATATTTT. Protein translation: CASNRQGSGNTIYF.